The T cell receptor beta chain under discussion was sequenced for a study of blood T cell repertoires in COVID-19. The V and J ends lost 3 bases and 3 bases, in that order; junction bases with no gene match: 5. The germline gives CDR1 SGHTA, CDR2 FQGNSA. The CDR3 contains 15 residues. This table comes from immunoSEQ multiplex PCR, and its TCRdb copy is limited to in-frame clones, with some not included. This sample yields about 160,000 clones, of which about 90% are seen a single time; about 6.5% belongs to the top ten. This rearrangement joins TRBV7-2 to TRBJ1-5; 7 bases match TRBD1. Sequencing was performed on PBMCs or T cells enriched from blood (not recorded which). The source is a woman in her forties or fifties who had recovered from COVID-19. Written as DNA, the CDR3 is TGTGCCAGCAGCTTCCGACAGGGCCCCAATCAGCCCCAGCATTTT. Its translation: CASSFRQGPNQPQHF. Full variable domain (missing parts from reference TRBV7-2 and TRBJ1-5): GAGVSQSPSNKVTEKGKDVELRCDPISGHTALYWYRQSLGQGLEFLIYFQGNSAPDKSGLPSDRFSAERTGGSVSTLTIQRTQQEDSAVYLCASSFRQGPNQPQHFGDGTRLSIL.